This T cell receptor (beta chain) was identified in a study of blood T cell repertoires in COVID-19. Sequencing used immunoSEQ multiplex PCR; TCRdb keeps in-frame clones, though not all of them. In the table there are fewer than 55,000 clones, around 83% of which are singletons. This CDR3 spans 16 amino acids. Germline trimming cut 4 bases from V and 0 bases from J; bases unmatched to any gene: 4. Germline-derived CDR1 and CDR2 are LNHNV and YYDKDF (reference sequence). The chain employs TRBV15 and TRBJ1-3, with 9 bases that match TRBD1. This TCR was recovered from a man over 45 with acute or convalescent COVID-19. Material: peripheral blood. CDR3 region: CATSTGQGFSGNTIYF. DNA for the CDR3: TGTGCCACCAGCACAGGACAGGGGTTCTCTGGAAACACCATATATTTT. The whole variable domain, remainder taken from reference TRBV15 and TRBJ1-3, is DAMVIQNPRYQVTQFGKPVTLSCSQTLNHNVMYWYQQKSSQAPKLLFHYYDKDFNNEADTPDNFQSRRPNTSFCFLDIRSPGLGDTAMYLCATSTGQGFSGNTIYFGEGSWLTVV.